These T cell receptor beta chains were read from a single sample in a study of blood T cells in healthy people across ages. Using its own MiXCR run on the 5' RACE reads, TCRdb lists one record per CDR3 protein. The sample records about 800,000 distinct CDR3 sequences, 20% to 30% being singletons. These data were likewise used in another study, on T cells of mothers and their children.

The material sequenced was blood. All receptors derive from a boy aged 10-17 years in good health. CDR3s include the opening cysteine and the closing phenylalanine or tryptophan. D genes are given only for firm matches. Where a row states a size, it is once, few, many or the class of an expanded clone; other rows omit it.

J: TRBJ1-4
D: NA
V: TRBV4-3
size: NA
length: 14
CDR3: CASSLLPPGEKLFF
DNA: TGCGCCAGCAGCCTCCTCCCGCCGGGCGAAAAACTGTTTTTT

J: TRBJ2-3
D: NA
V: TRBV6-5
size: NA
length: 16
CDR3: CASSSRGGSSTDTQYF
DNA: TGTGCCAGCAGTTCGAGGGGAGGTTCTAGCACAGATACGCAGTATTTT

J: TRBJ2-5
D: NA
V: TRBV5-1
size: NA
length: 12
CDR3: CARPSKGPEQYF
DNA: TGCGCCAGACCCTCGAAGGGGCCGGAGCAGTACTTC

J: TRBJ2-1
D: NA
V: TRBV4-2
size: few
length: 15
CDR3: CASSQDGDSDNKQFF
DNA: TGTGCCAGCAGCCAAGACGGAGACTCCGACAATAAGCAGTTCTTC

J: TRBJ2-1
D: NA
V: TRBV29-1
size: NA
length: 13
CDR3: CSVEAGDTDEQFF
DNA: TGCAGCGTTGAGGCAGGGGATACGGATGAGCAGTTCTTC

J: TRBJ2-5
D: NA
V: TRBV12-3/TRBV12-4
size: NA
length: 14
CDR3: CASNLRAYQETQYF
DNA: TGTGCCAGCAATCTAAGAGCGTACCAAGAGACCCAGTACTTC

J: TRBJ2-5
D: TRBD1
V: TRBV29-1
size: NA
length: 16
CDR3: CSADSGTGGSKETQYF
DNA: TGCAGCGCTGATTCCGGGACAGGGGGATCGAAGGAGACCCAGTACTTC

J: TRBJ2-1
D: TRBD2
V: TRBV11-2
size: NA
length: 16
CDR3: CAGSLYGLAGMETQCF
DNA: TGTGCCGGCAGCTTATATGGACTAGCAGGGATGGAGACCCAGTGCTTC

J: TRBJ2-1
D: NA
V: TRBV5-1
size: NA
length: 13
CDR3: CASSTDGVNEQFF
DNA: TGCGCCAGCAGCACGGACGGGGTTAATGAGCAGTTCTTC

J: TRBJ2-2
D: NA
V: TRBV7-8
size: NA
length: 13
CDR3: CASSLVGNGELFF
DNA: TGTGCCAGCAGCTTAGTCGGGAACGGGGAGCTGTTTTTT

J: TRBJ2-5
D: NA
V: TRBV7-9
size: NA
length: 13
CDR3: CASSTTVPETQYF
DNA: TGTGCCAGCAGCACCACAGTACCCGAGACCCAGTACTTC

J: TRBJ2-5
D: NA
V: TRBV18
size: NA
length: 15
CDR3: CASSPATRAQETQYF
DNA: TGTGCCAGCTCACCAGCGACTAGGGCCCAAGAGACCCAGTACTTC

J: TRBJ2-3
D: NA
V: TRBV29-1
size: few
length: 13
CDR3: CSVFIVLTDTQYF
DNA: TGCAGCGTTTTTATCGTATTAACAGATACGCAGTATTTT

J: TRBJ2-5
D: NA
V: TRBV29-1
size: few
length: 13
CDR3: CSFRVRNQETQYF
DNA: TGCAGCTTCCGGGTCCGGAACCAAGAGACCCAGTACTTC

J: TRBJ2-5
D: TRBD2
V: TRBV9
size: few
length: 15
CDR3: CASSALGGVTETQYF
DNA: TGTGCCAGCAGCGCTCTCGGGGGGGTGACTGAGACCCAGTACTTC

J: TRBJ2-3
D: TRBD1
V: TRBV4-3
size: NA
length: 15
CDR3: CASSVTGGAEDTQYF
DNA: TGCGCCAGCAGCGTTACAGGGGGCGCGGAAGATACGCAGTATTTT

J: TRBJ2-2
D: NA
V: TRBV29-1
size: NA
length: 14
CDR3: CSVEGPLNTGELFF
DNA: TGCAGCGTTGAGGGACCTTTGAACACCGGGGAGCTGTTTTTT

J: TRBJ2-3
D: TRBD2
V: TRBV7-9
size: few
length: 15
CDR3: CASSTMGGGTDTQYF
DNA: TGTGCCAGCAGCACCATGGGAGGGGGCACAGATACGCAGTATTTT

J: TRBJ2-5
D: TRBD2
V: TRBV20-1
size: few
length: 19
CDR3: CSAQGVPGLAGGTGWTQYF
DNA: TGCAGTGCCCAAGGAGTCCCGGGACTAGCGGGAGGTACCGGTTGGACCCAGTACTTC

J: TRBJ1-1
D: NA
V: TRBV9
size: NA
length: 14
CDR3: CASSVGQINTEAFF
DNA: TGTGCCAGCAGCGTTGGACAAATAAACACTGAAGCTTTCTTT

J: TRBJ2-1
D: NA
V: TRBV6-2/TRBV6-3
size: NA
length: 18
CDR3: CASSYSSFLGVSYNEQFF
DNA: TGTGCCAGCAGTTACTCGTCATTCCTCGGAGTCTCCTACAATGAGCAGTTCTTC

J: TRBJ2-7
D: NA
V: TRBV5-6
size: NA
length: 13
CDR3: CASSLAIPNEQYF
DNA: TGTGCCAGCAGCTTAGCGATACCAAACGAGCAGTACTTC

J: TRBJ1-5
D: NA
V: TRBV10-3
size: NA
length: 14
CDR3: CAISPAAANQPQHF
DNA: TGTGCCATCAGCCCAGCAGCTGCCAATCAGCCCCAGCATTTT

J: TRBJ2-7
D: NA
V: TRBV20-1
size: NA
length: 13
CDR3: CSATGPGDYEQYF
DNA: TGCAGTGCGACCGGGCCTGGGGATTACGAGCAGTACTTC

J: TRBJ2-1
D: TRBD2
V: TRBV5-5
size: few
length: 18
CDR3: CASSLVLAGGWKNNEQFF
DNA: TGTGCCAGCAGCTTGGTGCTCGCGGGGGGATGGAAAAACAATGAGCAGTTCTTC

J: TRBJ1-3
D: NA
V: TRBV9
size: NA
length: 14
CDR3: CASSTFSSGNTIYF
DNA: TGTGCCAGCAGCACCTTTTCCTCTGGAAACACCATATATTTT

J: TRBJ1-1
D: NA
V: TRBV4-3
size: few
length: 15
CDR3: CASSQNRDRSTEAFF
DNA: TGCGCCAGCAGCCAGAACAGGGACCGGAGCACCGAAGCTTTCTTT

J: TRBJ2-7
D: NA
V: TRBV7-9
size: few
length: 13
CDR3: CASSSRRGWEQYF
DNA: TGTGCCAGCAGTTCCCGCAGGGGTTGGGAGCAGTACTTC

J: TRBJ1-2
D: TRBD1
V: TRBV6-1
size: NA
length: 15
CDR3: CASSKGGAGNYGYTF
DNA: TGTGCCAGCAGTAAAGGGGGCGCAGGGAACTATGGCTACACCTTC

J: TRBJ1-2
D: TRBD1
V: TRBV23-1
size: NA
length: 16
CDR3: CASSNTDRGNNYGYTF
DNA: TGCGCCAGCAGTAACACTGACAGGGGAAATAACTATGGCTACACCTTC

J: TRBJ2-1
D: NA
V: TRBV5-1
size: NA
length: 17
CDR3: CASSPSGQDPFYNEQFF
DNA: TGCGCCAGCAGCCCAAGTGGCCAGGACCCATTCTACAATGAGCAGTTCTTC

J: TRBJ1-2
D: NA
V: TRBV29-1
size: NA
length: 14
CDR3: CSVEEPRANYGYTF
DNA: TGCAGCGTTGAAGAGCCCAGGGCGAACTATGGCTACACCTTC

J: TRBJ2-7
D: TRBD1
V: TRBV27
size: many
length: 14
CDR3: CASSTGTGSYEQYF
DNA: TGTGCCAGCAGCACCGGGACAGGGTCCTACGAGCAGTACTTC

J: TRBJ1-3
D: TRBD1
V: TRBV28
size: NA
length: 14
CDR3: CASSSQGAGNTIYF
DNA: TGTGCCAGCAGTTCCCAGGGGGCTGGAAACACCATATATTTT

J: TRBJ2-1
D: NA
V: TRBV4-2
size: NA
length: 17
CDR3: CASRGAMDLWTYNEQFF
DNA: TGTGCCAGCAGAGGGGCAATGGACCTCTGGACCTACAATGAGCAGTTCTTC

J: TRBJ2-7
D: NA
V: TRBV21-1
size: few
length: 14
CDR3: CASSIRALSYEQYF
DNA: TGTGCCAGCAGCATACGGGCCCTCTCCTACGAGCAGTACTTC

J: TRBJ2-7
D: NA
V: TRBV6-5
size: NA
length: 16
CDR3: CASSPHSHDWEYEQYF
DNA: TGTGCCAGCAGCCCCCACAGTCACGATTGGGAGTACGAGCAGTACTTC

J: TRBJ2-1
D: TRBD2
V: TRBV4-3
size: NA
length: 16
CDR3: CASSQHSGTTYNEQFF
DNA: TGCGCCAGCAGCCAACATAGCGGGACCACCTACAATGAGCAGTTCTTC

J: TRBJ2-7
D: TRBD2
V: TRBV29-1
size: NA
length: 12
CDR3: CSVSRGAYEQYF
DNA: TGCAGCGTTAGTCGGGGGGCCTACGAGCAGTACTTC

J: TRBJ2-1
D: TRBD2
V: TRBV9
size: NA
length: 17
CDR3: CASSPRPLAGAYNEQFF
DNA: TGTGCCAGCAGCCCCAGACCCCTAGCGGGAGCATACAATGAGCAGTTCTTC

J: TRBJ2-3
D: NA
V: TRBV5-1
size: NA
length: 15
CDR3: CASSSGTTRGDTQYF
DNA: TGCGCCAGCAGTTCTGGGACGACCAGGGGAGATACGCAGTATTTT

J: TRBJ2-6
D: NA
V: TRBV7-2
size: few
length: 14
CDR3: CASREDSGANVLTF
DNA: TGTGCCAGCAGAGAGGACTCTGGGGCCAACGTCCTGACTTTC

J: TRBJ2-1
D: TRBD2
V: TRBV29-1
size: NA
length: 15
CDR3: CSVPTGTSGYNEQFF
DNA: TGCAGCGTCCCTACGGGGACTAGCGGATACAATGAGCAGTTCTTC

J: TRBJ2-3
D: TRBD2
V: TRBV9
size: few
length: 15
CDR3: CASSVGGGSTDTQYF
DNA: TGTGCCAGCAGCGTGGGGGGGGGGAGCACAGATACGCAGTATTTT

J: TRBJ2-2
D: NA
V: TRBV24-1
size: few
length: 16
CDR3: CATSDERGRNTGELFF
DNA: TGTGCCACCAGTGATGAACGGGGGCGGAACACCGGGGAGCTGTTTTTT

J: TRBJ2-1
D: TRBD2
V: TRBV20-1
size: NA
length: 14
CDR3: CSARLAGGYNEQFF
DNA: TGCAGTGCCAGGCTAGCGGGAGGGTACAATGAGCAGTTCTTC

J: TRBJ2-5
D: NA
V: TRBV6-6
size: NA
length: 15
CDR3: CASSPTWGYQETQYF
DNA: TGTGCCAGCAGTCCTACATGGGGGTACCAAGAGACCCAGTACTTC

J: TRBJ2-7
D: TRBD1
V: TRBV18
size: many
length: 15
CDR3: CASSPGPGQGYEQYF
DNA: TGTGCCAGCTCACCAGGACCGGGACAGGGCTACGAGCAGTACTTC

J: TRBJ2-5
D: NA
V: TRBV13
size: once
length: 16
CDR3: CAGSRRTGRDQETQYF
DNA: TGTGCCGGCAGCCGACGGACAGGGAGGGACCAAGAGACCCAGTACTTC

J: TRBJ2-4
D: NA
V: TRBV5-5
size: many
length: 17
CDR3: CASSLGQVGLAKNIQYF
DNA: TGTGCCAGCAGCTTGGGACAGGTTGGACTAGCCAAAAACATTCAGTACTTC

J: TRBJ1-4
D: NA
V: TRBV24-1
size: NA
length: 13
CDR3: CATSDWSNEKLFF
DNA: TGTGCCACCAGTGATTGGAGTAATGAAAAACTGTTTTTT

J: TRBJ2-5
D: NA
V: TRBV5-1
size: few
length: 14
CDR3: CASSLGWGDGEQYF
DNA: TGCGCCAGCAGCTTGGGGTGGGGTGATGGGGAGCAGTACTTC

J: TRBJ2-7
D: TRBD1
V: TRBV28
size: NA
length: 18
CDR3: CASVKTQKDRLSSYEQYF
DNA: TGTGCCAGCGTAAAGACCCAAAAGGACAGGCTGAGCTCCTACGAGCAGTACTTC

J: TRBJ1-3
D: NA
V: TRBV9
size: few
length: 16
CDR3: CASSVQGNVASDTIYF
DNA: TGTGCCAGCAGCGTACAGGGGAACGTCGCCTCGGACACCATATATTTT